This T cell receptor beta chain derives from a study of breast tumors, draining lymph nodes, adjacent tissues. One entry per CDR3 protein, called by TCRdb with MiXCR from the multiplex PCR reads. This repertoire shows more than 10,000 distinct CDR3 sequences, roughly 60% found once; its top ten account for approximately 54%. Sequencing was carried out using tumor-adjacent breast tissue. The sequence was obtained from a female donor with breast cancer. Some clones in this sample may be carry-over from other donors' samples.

In nucleotides, the CDR3 is TGTGCCAGTAGTATAGATCGAATCAGGGGGGTTCGATCACCCCTCCACTTT. Its translation: CASSIDRIRGVRSPLHF. V gene TRBV19 combines with J gene TRBJ1-6; 7 bases are a match to TRBD1. The germline gives CDR1 LNHDA, CDR2 SQIVND (reference sequence). Unmatched junction bases numbered 12, after V lost 0 bases and J lost 10 bases. The CDR3 totals 17 residues.